One sample yielded the 22 T cell receptor beta chains listed below, sequenced in a study of T cell responses to AZD1222 COVID-19 vaccine. The repertoire was sequenced with immunoSEQ multiplex PCR; TCRdb's copy has only in-frame clones and lacks some. The table records 130,000 to 150,000 clones, approximately 91% of them present only once. Sequenced material: peripheral blood, taken 28 days after the second dose of the MenACWY control vaccine. Receptors were obtained from an adult who received the MenACWY meningococcal vaccine as a control.

About this clone: Other DNA sequences in this sample translate to the same CDR3. Here the CDR3 reads CASSSGQGTDTQYF. CDR3 bases: TGTGCCAGCAGCTCCGGACAGGGCACAGATACGCAGTATTTT. The J gene is TRBJ2-3, the V gene TRBV5-4, with TRBD1 matching 7 bases. The length of the CDR3 is 14 residues. Germline V gene data show CDR1 as SGHNT and CDR2 as YYREEE (reference sequence). J gave up 1 base and V 3 bases, and 2 bases lay outside the gene matches.

V usage is TRBV5-6 and J usage is TRBJ1-2; 7 nucleotides match TRBD1. Germline CDR1 is SGHDT and CDR2 is YYEEEE. This CDR3 has 15 residues. Trimming took 5 bases from V and 3 from J; bases not matched to a gene: 10. The CDR3 is CASRKQGILYYGYTF. The DNA for the CDR3 is TGTGCCAGCAGGAAACAGGGGATACTATACTATGGCTACACCTTC.

The V gene is TRBV2, the J gene TRBJ2-6; tentative D call: TRBD1 (6 bases). CDR3 length equals 17 residues. CDR1 and CDR2 from the germline V gene are SNHLY and FYNNEI. The germline V and J ends were trimmed by 0 bases and 2 bases, with 11 bases remaining between them. The CDR3 region is CASSEAFRGTGANVLTF. For the CDR3, the DNA is TGTGCCAGCAGTGAAGCTTTTAGGGGGACTGGGGCCAACGTCCTGACTTTC.

The genes are TRBV6-4 and TRBJ1-1, with unresolved D. Germline-derived CDR1 and CDR2 are MRHNA and SNTAGT. V was cut by 6 bases and J by 5 bases, with 13 bases left in between. CDR3 size: 13 residues. CDR3 nucleotide sequence: TGTGCCAGCAGCGTGGCGCAAGGAACTGAAGCTTTCTTT. As protein: CASSVAQGTEAFF.

This rearrangement joins TRBV2 to TRBJ1-1; 8 bases align to TRBD1. CDR1 is SNHLY, CDR2 FYNNEI, per germline. With V trimmed by 8 bases and J by 4 bases, 6 bases remained unmatched. This CDR3 is 13 amino acids long. DNA for the CDR3: TGTGCCAGCGTCTGGACAGGGCGCACTGAAGCTTTCTTT. The encoded protein is CASVWTGRTEAFF.

Here the CDR3 DNA reads TGTGCCAGCAGCCTCTGGGGGGCAGGGTACAATCAGCCCCAGCATTTT. As protein: CASSLWGAGYNQPQHF. The J gene is TRBJ1-5, the V gene TRBV7-9, with D perhaps TRBD1 (6 bases). The germline V and J ends were trimmed by 5 bases and 3 bases, with 17 bases remaining between them. Germline-derived CDR1 and CDR2 are SEHNR and FQNEAQ (reference sequence). The CDR3 loop spans 16 amino acids.

The V gene is TRBV2, the J gene TRBJ1-2, with 8 bases that match TRBD1. The CDR3 consists of 16 residues. The ends lost 2 bases at V and 5 bases at J; junction bases unmatched: 10. The germline V gene encodes CDR1 SNHLY and CDR2 FYNNEI. The CDR3 is CASSELSTGAPYGYTF. The CDR3, as DNA: TGTGCCAGCAGTGAATTGTCGACAGGGGCTCCGTATGGCTACACCTTC.

This clone has a handful of counts. The genes are TRBV7-9 and TRBJ1-1, with 7 bases identical to TRBD1. V gave up 5 bases and J gave up 6 bases; unmatched junction bases: 15. Germline V CDR1 and CDR2: SEHNR, FQNEAQ (reference sequence). The CDR3 consists of 16 residues. The CDR3 nucleotides read TGTGCCAGCAGCCCCCGCCAGACAGGGCTTTCGTCTGAAGCTTTCTTT. Translating gives CASSPRQTGLSSEAFF.

The rearrangement links TRBV24-1 to TRBJ2-2; 10 bases line up with TRBD1. Germline values: CDR1 KGHDR, CDR2 SFDVKD. Unmatched junction bases numbered 7, after V lost 4 bases and J lost 6 bases. The CDR3 contains 16 residues. The CDR3 DNA is TGTGCCACCAGTGACTCCGGGACAGGGGCGTCCGGGGAGCTGTTTTTT. Encoded protein: CATSDSGTGASGELFF.

The chain recombines TRBV6-2 or TRBV6-3 with TRBJ1-6, with D perhaps matching TRBD1 (5 bases). Germline V gene sequence: CDR1 MNHEY, CDR2 SVGEGT. The CDR3 has 13 residues. V was trimmed by 1 base and J by 13 bases, leaving 11 bases between them. CDR3 residues: CASSYWAGSPLHF. CDR3 coding DNA: TGTGCCAGCAGTTACTGGGCAGGGTCCCCCCTCCACTTT.

The V call is TRBV29-1, the J call TRBJ1-1; 10 bases line up with TRBD1. The CDR3 consists of 13 residues. The germline V gene encodes CDR1 SQVTM and CDR2 ANQGSEA. With V trimmed by 6 bases and J by 8 bases, 9 bases remained unmatched. The CDR3 DNA reads as TGCAGCGTCGCGACAGGGGGCGGAATGGAAGCTTTCTTT. Amino acid sequence: CSVATGGGMEAFF.

The CDR3 protein is CASSLSTVRDTQYF. For the CDR3, the DNA is TGTGCCAGCAGCTTGAGCACGGTGCGGGATACGCAGTATTTT. The chain employs TRBV11-3 and TRBJ2-3, with D unclear. Trimming removed 3 bases from V and 6 bases from J, with 13 bases in between. This CDR3 region has 14 residues. Per the germline V gene, CDR1 is SGHNT and CDR2 is YENEEA.

The chain uses TRBV5-1 and TRBJ2-3; D call uncertain. The CDR3 contains 15 residues. CDR1 and CDR2 (germline): SGHRS, YFSETQ. Between the trimmed V and J ends, which lost 5 bases and 2 bases, there was a span of 15 bases. CDR3 in amino acids: CASSSLLLSTDTQYF. CDR3 DNA sequence: TGCGCCAGCAGTTCCCTTCTATTGTCCACAGATACGCAGTATTTT.

The V and J genes are TRBV4-1 and TRBJ1-6, with TRBD1 as a possible D gene (5 bases). The germline gives CDR1 MGHRA, CDR2 YSYEKL. V was cut by 1 base and J by 9 bases, with 16 bases left in between. This CDR3 comprises 16 residues. CDR3 loop: CASSQGARARGSPLHF. CDR3 nucleotide sequence: TGCGCCAGCAGCCAAGGCGCCAGGGCTCGCGGTTCACCCCTCCACTTT.

The V gene is TRBV28, the J gene TRBJ1-1, with D perhaps matching TRBD1 (6 bases). The CDR3 loop spans 15 amino acids. Trimming removed 3 bases at V and 1 base at J, with 12 bases between. Germline CDR1 and CDR2: MDHEN and SYDVKM. This chain's CDR3 is CASSLVKGGNTEAFF. The DNA for the CDR3 is TGTGCCAGCAGTTTGGTAAAGGGGGGGAACACTGAAGCTTTCTTT.

This clone showed up just once. The V gene is TRBV28, the J gene TRBJ1-5; D unclear. Germline CDR1 and CDR2: MDHEN and SYDVKM. The CDR3 has 16 residues. The germline V and J ends were trimmed by 4 bases and 3 bases, with 16 bases remaining between them. The chain's CDR3 is CASSYTRADHNQPQHF. The DNA of the CDR3 is TGTGCCAGCAGTTACACCCGGGCAGACCACAATCAGCCCCAGCATTTT.

This clone was detected a few times. The identical CDR3 is also encoded by other nucleotide sequences in the sample. The chain recombines TRBV18 with TRBJ2-5; D assignment may be TRBD1 or TRBD2 (6 bases each). The CDR3 covers 13 residues. The germline V gene has CDR1 KGHSH and CDR2 LQKENI. The V gene lost 3 bases and the J gene lost 4 bases, with 9 bases spanning the gap. CDR3 bases: TGTGCCAGCTCACCCGGAGGGGGAGAGACCCAGTACTTC. Translation gives CASSPGGGETQYF.

V is TRBV15 and J is TRBJ1-3; D is uncertain. This CDR3 has 18 residues. Looked up from germline, CDR1 is LNHNV and CDR2 is YYDKDF (reference sequence). V gave up 0 bases and J gave up 0 bases, with 15 bases separating them. CDR3 DNA sequence: TGTGCCACCAGCAGAGATTGGGCCGATACGGACTCTGGAAACACCATATATTTT. Amino acid sequence: CATSRDWADTDSGNTIYF.

The rearrangement links TRBV28 to TRBJ2-1; 10 bases are a match to TRBD2. The germline gives CDR1 MDHEN, CDR2 SYDVKM. The CDR3 has 15 residues. Germline trimming cut 5 bases from V and 6 bases from J; bases unmatched to any gene: 7. CDR3 loop: CASSQAGGPVNEQFF. In nucleotides, the CDR3 is TGTGCCAGCAGTCAAGCGGGGGGGCCCGTCAATGAGCAGTTCTTC. Based on the CDR3 plus reference TRBV28 and TRBJ2-1, the full variable domain is DVKVTQSSRYLVKRTGEKVFLECVQDMDHENMFWYRQDPGLGLRLIYFSYDVKMKEKGDIPEGYSVSREKKERFSLILESASTNQTSMYLCASSQAGGPVNEQFFGPGTRLTVL.

The chain joins TRBV6-5 to TRBJ1-1, with TRBD1 identical over 7 bases. Trimming at V came to 2 bases and at J to 5 bases, leaving 5 bases not matched to a gene. Germline assignment: CDR1 MNHEY and CDR2 SVGAGI. The CDR3 consists of 14 residues. CDR3 in amino acids: CASSYRVQGTEAFF. In DNA form, the CDR3 reads TGTGCCAGCAGTTACCGGGTACAGGGGACTGAAGCTTTCTTT.

The genes are TRBV28 and TRBJ1-2; D gene uncertain. Germline lookup yields CDR1 MDHEN and CDR2 SYDVKM. Trimming removed 2 bases from V and 8 bases from J, with 15 bases in between. CDR3 length equals 14 residues. This CDR3 reads CASSLPHRSGGYTF. The CDR3 DNA is TGTGCCAGCAGTTTACCCCATCGGTCCGGGGGCTACACCTTC.

The chain links TRBV6-5 to TRBJ1-1; 8 nucleotides agree with TRBD1. V shed 2 bases, J shed 4 bases, and the junction held 3 bases outside the gene matches. CDR1 is MNHEY, CDR2 SVGAGI, per germline. This CDR3 contains 14 residues. The CDR3 nucleotides are TGTGCCAGCAGTTACCGGACAGGGAGCACTGAAGCTTTCTTT. This codes for CASSYRTGSTEAFF.